This T cell receptor beta chain was observed in a study of cytomegalovirus exposure and HLA in healthy donors. Background on the study: Earlier results showed roughly 120 million unique TCR beta sequences derived from around 170 million T cells. Caucasian-associated ancestry cluster membership applied to approximately 84% of some 400 genotyped donors.

Per the germline V gene, CDR1 is LNHDA and CDR2 is SQIVND (reference sequence). Trimming shortened V by 4 bases and J by 5 bases, and 11 bases separated the two germline ends. The CDR3 is made up of 13 amino acids. This clone was seen only a few times. 13 Jbeta primers and 60 Vbeta primers were used for the PCR. As originally analysed: In a later analysis, about 9.9 million of approximately 80 million unique beta chains occurred in at least two donors. The protocol was immunoSEQ multiplex PCR, while the TCRdb copy is restricted to in-frame clones and leaves out a portion. From that table come the V and J calls and clone size; the DNA was used to work out D and trimming. The profile shows under 200,000 clones, approximately 80% of them singletons.

V and J are TRBV19 and TRBJ1-2, with D perhaps TRBD1 (5 bases). The source of this sequence is a man aged 25-45 years in good health and CMV-seronegative. Sequenced sample: PBMCs. The CDR3 DNA sequence: TGTGCCAGTAGTACGACCAGGGCGTATGGCTACACCTTC. Its protein is CASSTTRAYGYTF.